This TCR beta chain was profiled in a study of blood T cells in healthy people across ages. Regarding the study as a whole: In long-lived donors, naive CD4+ cell counts and diversity exceeded those of aged donors.

Then a second PCR, running about 6 to 11 cycles, was carried out with a sample-barcoded 5' primer and a J-beta primer mix. A minimum of 3 million CDR3-containing paired-end reads was obtained for each sample. In TCRdb, the 5' RACE reads were re-called with MiXCR into one record per CDR3 protein. Of 750,000 to 950,000 distinct CDR3 sequences in the sample, around 24% were seen once. This CDR3 is 15 amino acids long. Unmatched junction bases numbered 4, after V lost 6 bases and J lost 1 base. CDR1 is ENHRY and CDR2 is SYGVKD in the germline V gene. As concerns this clonotype: As yet, its antigen is unknown.

The data also belong to a second study, concerning T cells of mothers and their children.

This TCR derives from a boy younger than 18 in good health. The sample consisted of blood. V gene TRBV10-3 combines with J gene TRBJ1-1, with 11 bases aligning to TRBD1. The CDR3 nucleotides read TGTGCCATCAGGGGACAGGGGGGAGGGAACACTGAAGCTTTCTTT. This gives the protein CAIRGQGGGNTEAFF.